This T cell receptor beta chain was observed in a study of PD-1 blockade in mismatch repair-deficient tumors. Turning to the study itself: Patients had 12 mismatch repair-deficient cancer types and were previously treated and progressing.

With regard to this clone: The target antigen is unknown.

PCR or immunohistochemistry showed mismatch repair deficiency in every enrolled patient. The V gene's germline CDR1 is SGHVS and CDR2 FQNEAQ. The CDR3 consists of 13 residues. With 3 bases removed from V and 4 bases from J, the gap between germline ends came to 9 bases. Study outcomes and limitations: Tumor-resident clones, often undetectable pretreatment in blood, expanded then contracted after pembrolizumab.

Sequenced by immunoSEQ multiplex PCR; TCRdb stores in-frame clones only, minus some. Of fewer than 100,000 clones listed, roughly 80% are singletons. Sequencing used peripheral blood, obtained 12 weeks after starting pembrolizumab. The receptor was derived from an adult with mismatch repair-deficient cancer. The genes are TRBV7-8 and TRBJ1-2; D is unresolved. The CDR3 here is CASSLGRTYGYTF. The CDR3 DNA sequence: TGTGCCAGCAGCTTGGGCAGAACCTATGGCTACACCTTC.